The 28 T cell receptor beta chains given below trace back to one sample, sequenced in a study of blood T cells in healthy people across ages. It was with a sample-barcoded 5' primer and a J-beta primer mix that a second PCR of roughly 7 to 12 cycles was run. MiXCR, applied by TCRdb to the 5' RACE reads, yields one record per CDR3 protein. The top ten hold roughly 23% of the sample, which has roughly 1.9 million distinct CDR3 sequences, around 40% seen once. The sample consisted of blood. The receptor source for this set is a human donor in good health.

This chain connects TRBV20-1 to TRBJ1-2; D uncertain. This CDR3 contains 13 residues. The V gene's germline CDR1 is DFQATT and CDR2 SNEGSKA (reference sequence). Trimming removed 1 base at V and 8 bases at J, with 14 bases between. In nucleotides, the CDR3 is TGCAGTGCTAGAGTTGGGGTTATGAGGGGCTACACCTTC. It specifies CSARVGVMRGYTF.

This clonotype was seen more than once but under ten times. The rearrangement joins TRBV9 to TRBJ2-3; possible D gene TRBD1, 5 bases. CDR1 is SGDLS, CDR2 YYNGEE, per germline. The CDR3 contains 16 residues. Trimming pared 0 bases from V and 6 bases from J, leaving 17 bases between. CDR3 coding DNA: TGTGCCAGCAGCGTAGAGACAGCGTCTCTTAGGGATACGCAGTATTTT. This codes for CASSVETASLRDTQYF.

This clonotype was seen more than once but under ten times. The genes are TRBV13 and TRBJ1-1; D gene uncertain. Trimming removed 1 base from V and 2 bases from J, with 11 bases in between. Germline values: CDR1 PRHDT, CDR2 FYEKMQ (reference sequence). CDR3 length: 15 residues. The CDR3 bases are TGTGCCAGCAGCTTAGAAGGGCAGGTTAACACTGAAGCTTTCTTT. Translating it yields CASSLEGQVNTEAFF.

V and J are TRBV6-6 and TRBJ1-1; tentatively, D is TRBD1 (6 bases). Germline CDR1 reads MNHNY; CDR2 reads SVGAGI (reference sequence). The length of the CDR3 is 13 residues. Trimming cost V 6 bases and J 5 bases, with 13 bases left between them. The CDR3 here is CASRNPRGTEAFF. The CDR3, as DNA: TGTGCCAGCAGGAACCCCAGGGGAACTGAAGCTTTCTTT.

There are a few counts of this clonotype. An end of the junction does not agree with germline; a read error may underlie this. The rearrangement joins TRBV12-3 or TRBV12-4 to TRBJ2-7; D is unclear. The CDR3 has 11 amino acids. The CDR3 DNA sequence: TGTGCCGGCAGACGAACCTACGAGCAGTACTTC. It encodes CAGRRTYEQYF.

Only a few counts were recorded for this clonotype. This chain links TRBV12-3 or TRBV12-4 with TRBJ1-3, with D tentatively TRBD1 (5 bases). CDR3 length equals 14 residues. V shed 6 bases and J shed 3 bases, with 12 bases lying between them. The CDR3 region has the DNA TGTGCCAGCAGCGTCCTCAGGGTTGGAAACACCATATATTTT. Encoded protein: CASSVLRVGNTIYF.

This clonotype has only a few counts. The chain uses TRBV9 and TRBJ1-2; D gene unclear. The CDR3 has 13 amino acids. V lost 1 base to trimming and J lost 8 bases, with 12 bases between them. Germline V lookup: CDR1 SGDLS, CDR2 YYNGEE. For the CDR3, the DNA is TGTGCCAGCAGCGTATCTTGGGGTTCCGGCTACACCTTC. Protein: CASSVSWGSGYTF. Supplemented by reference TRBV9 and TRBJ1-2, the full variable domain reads DSGVTQTPKHLITATGQRVTLRCSPRSGDLSVYWYQQSLDQGLQFLIQYYNGEERAKGNILERFSAQQFPDLHSELNLSSLELGDSALYFCASSVSWGSGYTFGSGTRLTVV.

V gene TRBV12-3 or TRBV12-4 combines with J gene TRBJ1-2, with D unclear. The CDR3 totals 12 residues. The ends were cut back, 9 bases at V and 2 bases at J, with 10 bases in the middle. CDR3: CASLGLNYGYTF. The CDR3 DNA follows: TGTGCCAGTCTTGGGTTGAACTATGGCTACACCTTC.

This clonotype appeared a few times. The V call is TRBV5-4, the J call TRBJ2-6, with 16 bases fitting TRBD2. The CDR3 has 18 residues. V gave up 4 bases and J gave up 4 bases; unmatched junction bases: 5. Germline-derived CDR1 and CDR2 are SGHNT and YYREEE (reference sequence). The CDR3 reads CASSQGLAGGSGANVLTF. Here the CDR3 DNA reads TGTGCCAGCAGCCAGGGACTAGCGGGGGGGTCGGGGGCCAACGTCCTGACTTTC.

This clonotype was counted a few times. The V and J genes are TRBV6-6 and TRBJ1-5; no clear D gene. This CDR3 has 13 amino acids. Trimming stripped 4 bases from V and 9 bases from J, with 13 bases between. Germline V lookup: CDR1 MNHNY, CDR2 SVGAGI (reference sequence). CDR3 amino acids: CASSSLESRPQHF. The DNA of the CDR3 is TGTGCCAGCAGTTCCTTGGAGAGTAGGCCCCAGCATTTT.

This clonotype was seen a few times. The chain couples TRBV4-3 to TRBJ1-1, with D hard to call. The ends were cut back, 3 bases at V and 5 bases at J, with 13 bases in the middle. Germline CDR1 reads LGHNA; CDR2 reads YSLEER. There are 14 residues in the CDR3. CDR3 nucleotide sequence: TGCGCCAGCAGCCATGGCGGCTGGCGGACTGAAGCTTTCTTT. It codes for CASSHGGWRTEAFF.

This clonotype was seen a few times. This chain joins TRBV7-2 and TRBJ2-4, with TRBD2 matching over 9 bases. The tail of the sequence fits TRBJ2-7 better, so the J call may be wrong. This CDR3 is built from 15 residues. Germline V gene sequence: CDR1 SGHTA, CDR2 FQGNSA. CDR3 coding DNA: TGTGCCAGCAGCTCTAGCGGGGTCTACGGTGGCGAGCAGTACTTC. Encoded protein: CASSSSGVYGGEQYF.

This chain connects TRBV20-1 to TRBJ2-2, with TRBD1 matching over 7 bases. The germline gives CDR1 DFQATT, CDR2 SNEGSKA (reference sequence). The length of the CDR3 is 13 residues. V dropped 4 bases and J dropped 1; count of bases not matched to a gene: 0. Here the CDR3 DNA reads TGCAGTGCTAACAGGGGGAACACCGGGGAGCTGTTTTTT. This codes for CSANRGNTGELFF.

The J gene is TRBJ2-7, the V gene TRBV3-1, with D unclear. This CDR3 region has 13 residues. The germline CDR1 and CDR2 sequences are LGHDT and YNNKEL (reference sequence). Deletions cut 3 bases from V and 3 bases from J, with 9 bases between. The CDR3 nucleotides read TGTGCCAGCAGCCATCAACGATACTACGAGCAGTACTTC. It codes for CASSHQRYYEQYF.

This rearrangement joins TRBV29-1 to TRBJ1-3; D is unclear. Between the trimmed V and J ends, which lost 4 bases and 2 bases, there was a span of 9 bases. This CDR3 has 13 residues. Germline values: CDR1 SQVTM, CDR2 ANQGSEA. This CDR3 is CSVVRGTGNTIYF. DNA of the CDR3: TGCAGCGTTGTGCGAGGGACTGGAAACACCATATATTTT.

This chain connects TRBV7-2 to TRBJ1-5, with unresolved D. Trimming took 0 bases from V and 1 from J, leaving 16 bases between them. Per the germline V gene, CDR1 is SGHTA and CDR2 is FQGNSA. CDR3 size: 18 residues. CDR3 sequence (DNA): TGTGCCAGCAGCTTAGCTCGAGATGGGCCGCTCAGCAATCAGCCCCAGCATTTT. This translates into CASSLARDGPLSNQPQHF.

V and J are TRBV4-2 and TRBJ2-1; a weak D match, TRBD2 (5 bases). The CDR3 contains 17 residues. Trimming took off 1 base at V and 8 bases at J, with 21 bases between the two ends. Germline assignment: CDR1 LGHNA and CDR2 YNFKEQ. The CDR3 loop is CASSQVSQLDYGDEQFF. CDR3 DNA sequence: TGTGCCAGCAGCCAAGTCTCCCAACTAGATTATGGCGATGAGCAGTTCTTC.

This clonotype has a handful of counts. CDR3 residues: CASSPLTRTEETQYF. Here the CDR3 DNA reads TGTGCCAGCTCACCTCTTACTAGGACTGAAGAGACCCAGTACTTC. The V call is TRBV18, the J call TRBJ2-5, with a weak D call TRBD2 (5 bases). The CDR3 is 15 amino acids. Germline V gene sequence: CDR1 KGHSH, CDR2 LQKENI. V was clipped by 3 bases and J by 3 bases, with 14 bases between them.

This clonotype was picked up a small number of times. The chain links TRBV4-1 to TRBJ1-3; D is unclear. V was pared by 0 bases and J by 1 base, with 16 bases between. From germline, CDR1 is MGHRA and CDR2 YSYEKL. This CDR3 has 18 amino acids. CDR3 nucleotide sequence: TGCGCCAGCAGCCAAGATCGGAGAAGTTTGGAATCTGGAAACACCATATATTTT. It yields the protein CASSQDRRSLESGNTIYF.

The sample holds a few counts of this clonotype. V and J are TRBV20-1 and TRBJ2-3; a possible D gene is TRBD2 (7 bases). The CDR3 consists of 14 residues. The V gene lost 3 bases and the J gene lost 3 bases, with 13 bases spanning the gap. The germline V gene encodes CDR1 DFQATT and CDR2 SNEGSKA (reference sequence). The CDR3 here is CSASRGAGTDTQYF. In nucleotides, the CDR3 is TGCAGTGCTAGTCGGGGGGCAGGAACAGATACGCAGTATTTT.

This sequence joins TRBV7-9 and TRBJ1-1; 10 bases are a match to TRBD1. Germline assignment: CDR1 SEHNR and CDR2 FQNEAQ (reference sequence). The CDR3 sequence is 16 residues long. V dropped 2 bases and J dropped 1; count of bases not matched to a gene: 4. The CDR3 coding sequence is TGTGCCAGCAGCTTAAGGGACAGGGGAGAGAACACTGAAGCTTTCTTT. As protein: CASSLRDRGENTEAFF.

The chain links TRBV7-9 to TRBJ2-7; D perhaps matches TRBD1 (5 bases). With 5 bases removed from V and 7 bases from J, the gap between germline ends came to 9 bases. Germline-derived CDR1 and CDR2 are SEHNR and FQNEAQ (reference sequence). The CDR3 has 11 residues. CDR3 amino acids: CASSLHREQYF. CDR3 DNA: TGTGCCAGCAGCCTCCACAGGGAGCAGTACTTC. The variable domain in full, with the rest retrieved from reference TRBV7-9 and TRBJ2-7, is DTGVSQNPRHKITKRGQNVTFRCDPISEHNRLYWYRQTLGQGPEFLTYFQNEAQLEKSRLLSDRFSAERPKGSFSTLEIQRTEQGDSAMYLCASSLHREQYFGPGTRLTVT.

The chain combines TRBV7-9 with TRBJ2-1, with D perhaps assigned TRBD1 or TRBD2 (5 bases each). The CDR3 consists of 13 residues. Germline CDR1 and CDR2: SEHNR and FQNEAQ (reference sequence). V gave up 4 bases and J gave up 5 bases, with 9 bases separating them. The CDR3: CASSSQGDNEQFF. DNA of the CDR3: TGTGCCAGCAGCTCGCAGGGAGACAATGAGCAGTTCTTC.

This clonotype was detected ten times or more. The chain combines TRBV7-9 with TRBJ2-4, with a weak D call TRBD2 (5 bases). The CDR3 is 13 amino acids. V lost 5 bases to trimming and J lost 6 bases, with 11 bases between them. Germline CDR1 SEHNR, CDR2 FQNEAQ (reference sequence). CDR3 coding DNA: TGTGCCAGCAGCCTGGAGGCAGCAAACATTCAGTACTTC. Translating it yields CASSLEAANIQYF.

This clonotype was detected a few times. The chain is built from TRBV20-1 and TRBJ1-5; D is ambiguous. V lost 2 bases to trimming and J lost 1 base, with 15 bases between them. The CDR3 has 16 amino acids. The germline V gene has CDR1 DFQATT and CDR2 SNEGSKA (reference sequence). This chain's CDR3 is CSARSYGWGSNQPQHF. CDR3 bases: TGCAGTGCTAGATCCTATGGGTGGGGAAGCAATCAGCCCCAGCATTTT.

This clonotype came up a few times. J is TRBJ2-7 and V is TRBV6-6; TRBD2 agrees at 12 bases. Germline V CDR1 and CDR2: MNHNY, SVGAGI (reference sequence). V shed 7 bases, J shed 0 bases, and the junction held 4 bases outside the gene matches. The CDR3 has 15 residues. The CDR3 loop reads CASIGLAGTSYEQYF. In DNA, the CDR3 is TGTGCCAGCATCGGACTAGCGGGGACCTCCTACGAGCAGTACTTC.

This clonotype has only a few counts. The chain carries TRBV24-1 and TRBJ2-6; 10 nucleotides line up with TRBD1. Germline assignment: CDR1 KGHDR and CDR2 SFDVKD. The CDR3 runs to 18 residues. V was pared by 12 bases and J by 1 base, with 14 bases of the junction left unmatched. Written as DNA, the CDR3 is TGTGCCCCTTCCGGACAGGGGGAGCCTCGGTCTGGGGCCAACGTCCTGACTTTC. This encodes CAPSGQGEPRSGANVLTF.

CDR3 DNA: TGCAGTGCTAGCCGGGGAGCAGGCGGCAGCTCTGGGCCCCAGCATTTT. Protein sequence: CSASRGAGGSSGPQHF. The V and J genes are TRBV20-1 and TRBJ1-5; no firm D call. Between the trimmed V and J ends, which lost 3 bases and 9 bases, there was a span of 24 bases. The germline gives CDR1 DFQATT, CDR2 SNEGSKA (reference sequence). CDR3 length: 16 amino acids.